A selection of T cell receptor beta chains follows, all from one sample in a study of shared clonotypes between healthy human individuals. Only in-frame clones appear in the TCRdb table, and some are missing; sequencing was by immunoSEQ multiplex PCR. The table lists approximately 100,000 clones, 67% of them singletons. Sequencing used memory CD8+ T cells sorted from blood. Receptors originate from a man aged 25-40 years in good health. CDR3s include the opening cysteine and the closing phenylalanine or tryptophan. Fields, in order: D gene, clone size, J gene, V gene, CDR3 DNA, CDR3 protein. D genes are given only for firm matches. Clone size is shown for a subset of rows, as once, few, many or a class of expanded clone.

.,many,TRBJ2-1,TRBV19,TGTGCCAGTACTCTCGACGGAGGCGGATACAATGAGCAGTTCTTC,CASTLDGGGYNEQFF
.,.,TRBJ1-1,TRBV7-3,TGTGCCAGCAGCTATGAGAACACTGAAGCTTTCTTT,CASSYENTEAFF
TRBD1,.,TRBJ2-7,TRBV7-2,TGTGCCAGCAGCTTGGGACAGGGCCACTACGAGCAGTACTTC,CASSLGQGHYEQYF
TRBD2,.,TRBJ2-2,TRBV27,TGTGCCAGCAGCCTGAGGATTCCGGGACTAGCGGGAGGACGGACCGGGGAGCTGTTTTTT,CASSLRIPGLAGGRTGELFF
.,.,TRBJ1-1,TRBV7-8,TGTGCCAGCAGCTTAGTGTCGCCGGGGAGAAGCACTGAAGCTTTCTTT,CASSLVSPGRSTEAFF
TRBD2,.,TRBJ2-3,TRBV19,TGTGCCAGTACCCCGTCTAGCGGGAGGTTAAGCACAGATACGCAGTATTTT,CASTPSSGRLSTDTQYF
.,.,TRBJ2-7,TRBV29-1,TGCAGCGTTGAAGGGACAGACTCCTACGAGCAGTACTTC,CSVEGTDSYEQYF
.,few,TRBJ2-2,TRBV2,TGTGCCAGCAGGGGGCTTCGGAACACCGGGGAGCTGTTTTTT,CASRGLRNTGELFF
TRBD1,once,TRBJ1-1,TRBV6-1,TGTGCCAGCAGTCTAGGACAGGAGAACACTGAAGCTTTCTTT,CASSLGQENTEAFF
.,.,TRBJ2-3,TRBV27,TGTGCCAGCAGTTTATGGGCAGGGGATGCAGATACGCAGTATTTT,CASSLWAGDADTQYF
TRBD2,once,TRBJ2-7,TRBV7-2,TGTGCCAGCAGCTTACCCCTCAGCGGGAGGAGGTCCTACGAGCAGTACTTC,CASSLPLSGRRSYEQYF
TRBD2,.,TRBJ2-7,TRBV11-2,TGTGCCAGCAGCCCCATCCAAAGGACTAGCGGGAGAACCTACGAGCAGTACTTC,CASSPIQRTSGRTYEQYF
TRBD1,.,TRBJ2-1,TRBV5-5,TGTGCCAGCAGCTTGGGACAGGGGGTGGACAATGAGCAGTTCTTC,CASSLGQGVDNEQFF
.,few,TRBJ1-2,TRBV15,TGTGCCACCAGCAGAGGAGAGACCAACAACTATGGCTACACCTTC,CATSRGETNNYGYTF
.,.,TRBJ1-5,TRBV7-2,TGTGCCAGCAGCTTAGTCGGGGTCGGAAATCAGCCCCAGCATTTT,CASSLVGVGNQPQHF
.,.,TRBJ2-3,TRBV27,TGTGCCAGCAGTTTCGGGGATACGCAGTATTTT,CASSFGDTQYF
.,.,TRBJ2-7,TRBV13,TGTGCCAGCAGCCCCGGGACGTTGAACGAGCAGTACTTC,CASSPGTLNEQYF
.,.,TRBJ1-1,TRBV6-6,TGTGCCAGCAGTTACTCCCTGGATACTGAAGCTTTCTTT,CASSYSLDTEAFF
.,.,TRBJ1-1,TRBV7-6,TGTGCCAGCAGCTTAAGTGCGAACACTGAAGCTTTCTTT,CASSLSANTEAFF
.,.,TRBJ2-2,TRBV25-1,TGTGCCAGCAGTAACCACCGGGACACGAACACCGGGGAGCTGTTTTTT,CASSNHRDTNTGELFF
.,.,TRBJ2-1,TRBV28,TGTGCCAGCGGCCCCCCTTACAGGACTAACAATGAGCAGTTCTTC,CASGPPYRTNNEQFF
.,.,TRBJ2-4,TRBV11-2,TGTGCCAGCAGCTTAGCAGCCGGGACTAACATTCAGTACTTC,CASSLAAGTNIQYF
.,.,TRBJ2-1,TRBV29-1,TGCAGCGTTGAGCGAGCGGAATCTACGGATGAGCAGTTCTTC,CSVERAESTDEQFF
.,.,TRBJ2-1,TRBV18,TGTGCCAGCTCACGTCCGGCGGATCGGTACAATGAGCAGTTCTTC,CASSRPADRYNEQFF
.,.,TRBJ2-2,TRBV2,TGTGCCAGCAGCCCTTACACCGGGGAGCTGTTTTTT,CASSPYTGELFF
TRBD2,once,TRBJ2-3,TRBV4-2,TGTGCCAGCAGCCAACTCCCCATAGCGGGAGGACGCACAGATACGCAGTATTTT,CASSQLPIAGGRTDTQYF
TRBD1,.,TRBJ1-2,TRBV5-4,TGTGCCAGCAGCCTACAGGGGGGTGGCTACACCTTC,CASSLQGGGYTF
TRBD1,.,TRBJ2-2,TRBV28,TGTGCCAGCAGTTTGGGACAGAGCGGAGCCGTGGTCGGGGAGCTGTTTTTT,CASSLGQSGAVVGELFF
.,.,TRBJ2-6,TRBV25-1,TGTGCCAGCAGTGGACTACAGGAGAGCTCTGGGGCCAACGTCCTGACTTTC,CASSGLQESSGANVLTF
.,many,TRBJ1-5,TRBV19,TGTGCCAGTACACAGGGAAGACAGCCCCAGCATTTT,CASTQGRQPQHF
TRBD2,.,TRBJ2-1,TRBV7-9,TGTGCCAGCAGCTCGACTAGCCGGCATGAGCAGTTCTTC,CASSSTSRHEQFF
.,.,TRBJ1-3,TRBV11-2,TGTGCCAGCAGCTCCGGGAGGGTTGGAAACACCATATATTTT,CASSSGRVGNTIYF
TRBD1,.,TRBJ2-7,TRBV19,TGTGCCAGTAGTCCCCACCGGGACAGGGGCAACGAGCAGTACTTC,CASSPHRDRGNEQYF
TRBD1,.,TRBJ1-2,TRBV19,TGTGCCAGTAGTATCACAGGGACAGGGGGGCGGTATGGCTACACCTTC,CASSITGTGGRYGYTF
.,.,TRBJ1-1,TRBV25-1,TGTGCCAGCAGTGAAGCACACGGGAACACTGAAGCTTTCTTT,CASSEAHGNTEAFF
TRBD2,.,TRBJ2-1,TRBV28,TGTGCCAGCACACCGCCGGGACTAGCTTACAATGAGCAGTTCTTC,CASTPPGLAYNEQFF
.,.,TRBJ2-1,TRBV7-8,TGTGCCAGCAGCCGGACGAAGGACAATGAGCAGTTCTTC,CASSRTKDNEQFF
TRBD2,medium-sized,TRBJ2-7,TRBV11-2,TGTGCCAGCAGCTTCCGACTAGCGGGAGTAGATGAGCAGTACTTC,CASSFRLAGVDEQYF
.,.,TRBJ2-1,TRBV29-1,TGCAGCGTTGTGACCCTAGTCAATGAGCAGTTCTTC,CSVVTLVNEQFF
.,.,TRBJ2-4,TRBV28,TGTGCCAGCCGCGGGGCCGACGTAAACATTCAGTACTTC,CASRGADVNIQYF
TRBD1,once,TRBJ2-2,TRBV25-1,TGTGCCAGCAGGGACAGGATAACCGGGGAGCTGTTTTTT,CASRDRITGELFF
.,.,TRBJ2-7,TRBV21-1,TGTGCCAGCAGCAACCGGACCTTCTACGAGCAGTACTTC,CASSNRTFYEQYF
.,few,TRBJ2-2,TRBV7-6,TGTGCCAGCAGCTTAAGAGGACAGTTTCGGACCGGGGAGCTGTTTTTT,CASSLRGQFRTGELFF
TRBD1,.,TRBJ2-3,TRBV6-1,TGTGCCAGCAGTGAAGCATCAGGGGGCGCAGGTACAGATACGCAGTATTTT,CASSEASGGAGTDTQYF
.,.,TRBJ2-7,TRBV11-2,TGTGCCAGCAGTTTCGTCTCCTACGAGCAGTACTTC,CASSFVSYEQYF
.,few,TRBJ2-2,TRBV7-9,TGTGCCAGCAGCTTTTCGAGCCTTACCACCGGGGAGCTGTTTTTT,CASSFSSLTTGELFF
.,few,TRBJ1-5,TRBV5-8,TGTGCCAGCAGCTATCGGGGGACGGGAAATCAGCCCCAGCATTTT,CASSYRGTGNQPQHF
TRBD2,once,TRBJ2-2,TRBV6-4,TGTGCCAGCAGTGACGGGAGGGCCAACACCGGGGAGCTGTTTTTT,CASSDGRANTGELFF
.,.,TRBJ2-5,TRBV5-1,TGCGCCAGCAGCTTCCGGGACTTTGTGGAGACCCAGTACTTC,CASSFRDFVETQYF
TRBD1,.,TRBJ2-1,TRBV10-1,TGCGCCAGCAGTGAGTTTCTTTATTCGGACAGGGACCCCAATGAGCAGTTCTTC,CASSEFLYSDRDPNEQFF
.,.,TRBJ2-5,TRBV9,TGTGCCAGCAGCGCACGACAGACGAACCAAGAGACCCAGTACTTC,CASSARQTNQETQYF
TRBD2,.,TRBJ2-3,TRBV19,TGTGCCAGTAAGGAAGCGGGAGGGCACCGGGATACGCAGTATTTT,CASKEAGGHRDTQYF
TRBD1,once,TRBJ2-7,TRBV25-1,TGTGCCAGCAGTGGGTCAGGGGGCCTCTCCTCTCACGAGCAGTACTTC,CASSGSGGLSSHEQYF
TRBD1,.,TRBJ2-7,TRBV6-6,TGTGCCAGCACCCACAAACAGGGGGGCGAGCAGTACTTC,CASTHKQGGEQYF
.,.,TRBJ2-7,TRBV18,TGTGCCAGCTCACCCAACTCCTACGAGCAGTACTTC,CASSPNSYEQYF